This TCR beta chain came from a study of cytomegalovirus exposure and HLA in healthy donors. PCR used 60 Vbeta primers and 13 Jbeta primers. Data came from immunoSEQ multiplex PCR; TCRdb stores just in-frame clones and leaves some out. Counted here are 100,000 to 150,000 clones, about 82% occurring once; the ten biggest clones make up approximately 5%. The germline V and J ends were trimmed by 5 bases and 2 bases, with 14 bases remaining between them. CDR1 is MNHEY and CDR2 is SMNVEV in the germline V gene (reference sequence). The CDR3 loop spans 15 amino acids. Study outcomes and limitations: It was only CMV serostatus that was available as immune exposure information.

Of note for this clone: Antigen specificity is unknown.

This sequence originates from a man younger than 45 in good health and CMV-seronegative. The chain links TRBV27 to TRBJ2-3; D not certain. The sample was PBMCs. As DNA, the CDR3 is TGTGCCAGCAGTGCCACAGTGAGAATCACAGATACGCAGTATTTT. It specifies CASSATVRITDTQYF.